The 25 T cell receptor beta chains given below trace back to one sample, sequenced in a study of blood T cell repertoires in COVID-19. Using immunoSEQ multiplex PCR, the repertoire was profiled, and TCRdb retains in-frame clones only, with some absent. The sample lists over 60,000 clones, over 80% seen once, with about 19% in the top ten. The sequenced sample was peripheral blood. These receptor sequences come from a human donor in a cohort sampled during active COVID-19.

This clone was recorded once. This chain uses TRBV7-9 with TRBJ1-2; TRBD1 agrees at 7 bases. V lost 1 base to trimming and J lost 8 bases; unmatched junction nucleotides: 4. The germline gives CDR1 SEHNR, CDR2 FQNEAQ (reference sequence). The CDR3 spans 13 residues. CDR3 coding DNA: TGTGCCAGCAGCTTAGAAGGGGGCGTCGGCTACACCTTC. Encoded protein: CASSLEGGVGYTF.

This rearrangement joins TRBV14 to TRBJ1-2; possibly TRBD1 for D (5 bases). The CDR3 sequence is 13 residues long. The germline V and J ends were trimmed by 1 base and 8 bases, with 11 bases remaining between them. Germline V lookup: CDR1 SGHDN, CDR2 FVKESK. In DNA, the CDR3 is TGTGCCAGCAGCCAAGTTTTAAGGGGAGGCTACACCTTC. This gives the protein CASSQVLRGGYTF.

This rearrangement joins TRBV3-1 (or the pseudogene TRBV3-2) to TRBJ1-1; maybe TRBD1 (6 bases). Trimming cost V 4 bases and J 11 bases, with 17 bases left between them. Germline values: CDR1 LGHDT, CDR2 YNNKEL (reference sequence). The CDR3 spans 13 residues. The CDR3 DNA follows: TGTGCCAGCAGCCCGGGACAAAAGGACGTGGCTTTCTTT. Residues: CASSPGQKDVAFF.

The chain carries TRBV6-2 or TRBV6-3 and TRBJ1-1; D is perhaps TRBD1 (5 bases). The CDR3 runs to 15 residues. Germline values: CDR1 MNHEY, CDR2 SVGEGT. The V end was cut by 2 bases, the J end by 1 base, with 11 bases between. The CDR3 nucleotides read TGTGCCAGCAGTTACAAACCTGGACAGAACACTGAAGCTTTCTTT. This codes for CASSYKPGQNTEAFF.

This chain uses TRBV20-1 with TRBJ2-7; the D gene is possibly TRBD1 (5 bases). CDR1 DFQATT and CDR2 SNEGSKA come from the germline V gene (reference sequence). The CDR3 is made up of 12 amino acids. Deletions cut 3 bases from V and 1 base from J, with 7 bases between. CDR3 loop: CSASGHSYEQYF. The CDR3 region has the DNA TGCAGTGCTAGTGGACATTCCTACGAGCAGTACTTC.

Here the CDR3 reads CASGQNIGGQYF. CDR3 DNA: TGCGCCAGCGGACAGAACATAGGGGGGCAGTACTTC. The J gene is TRBJ2-7, the V gene TRBV5-1, with a tentative D call TRBD1 (6 bases). The CDR3 runs 12 residues. Deletions cut 7 bases from V and 9 bases from J, with 17 bases between. The V gene's germline CDR1 is SGHRS and CDR2 YFSETQ.

The chain couples TRBV6-5 to TRBJ1-6; 9 nucleotides line up with TRBD1. After removal of 5 bases from V and 8 bases from J, the junction contained 4 bases not matched to a gene. The CDR3 runs to 14 residues. Germline V CDR1 and CDR2: MNHEY, SVGAGI. The CDR3 DNA sequence: TGTGCCAGCAGTCCAAGGACAGGGGATTCACCCCTCCACTTT. The encoded protein is CASSPRTGDSPLHF.

The chain carries TRBV5-1 and TRBJ1-5, with 7 bases aligning to TRBD1. Germline lookup yields CDR1 SGHRS and CDR2 YFSETQ. The CDR3 is 14 residues long. V was pared by 3 bases and J by 6 bases, with 6 bases of the junction left unmatched. CDR3 coding DNA: TGCGCCAGCAGCTCCGGACAGGAGGGTCAGCCCCAGCATTTT. Its translation is CASSSGQEGQPQHF.

This clone occurred a few times. The rearrangement links TRBV7-9 to TRBJ2-7; 10 bases fit TRBD1. The CDR3 has 14 amino acids. The junction had 6 bases not matched to a gene; V was cut back by 4 bases and J by 6 bases. Germline lookup yields CDR1 SEHNR and CDR2 FQNEAQ (reference sequence). The CDR3 sequence is CASSSSGDRGEQYF. CDR3 DNA sequence: TGTGCCAGCAGCTCCAGCGGGGACAGGGGCGAGCAGTACTTC. The full variable domain, with the rest looked up from reference TRBV7-9 and TRBJ2-7, is DTGVSQNPRHKITKRGQNVTFRCDPISEHNRLYWYRQTLGQGPEFLTYFQNEAQLEKSRLLSDRFSAERPKGSFSTLEIQRTEQGDSAMYLCASSSSGDRGEQYFGPGTRLTVT.

The gene calls are TRBV6-2 or TRBV6-3 and TRBJ1-6; maybe TRBD1 (5 bases). Between the trimmed V and J ends, which lost 4 bases and 9 bases, there was a span of 13 bases. Germline V gives CDR1 MNHEY, CDR2 SVGEGT. The CDR3 totals 14 residues. The CDR3, as DNA: TGTGCCAGCAGTTGGACAAAGTGGAGTTCACCCCTCCACTTT. The encoded protein is CASSWTKWSSPLHF.

The chain links TRBV27 to TRBJ2-7; 11 bases line up with TRBD2. Germline V gene lookup returns CDR1 MNHEY and CDR2 SMNVEV (reference sequence). CDR3 length: 15 residues. Trimming cost V 5 bases and J 7 bases; bases outside gene matches: 10. The CDR3 nucleotides are TGTGCCAGCAGTCCCGGGACTAGCGGTGCTATTGAGCAGTACTTC. Its protein is CASSPGTSGAIEQYF.

The genes are TRBV18 and TRBJ2-7; TRBD1 matches 7 bases. With 6 bases clipped from V and 3 bases from J, the junction kept 8 bases outside the gene matches. The CDR3 has 14 amino acids. CDR1 is KGHSH, CDR2 LQKENI, per germline. CDR3 protein: CASSQGQDSYEQYF. CDR3 nucleotides: TGTGCCAGCTCCCAAGGACAGGATAGCTACGAGCAGTACTTC.

The genes are TRBV6-5 and TRBJ2-7; TRBD1 is a possible D gene (6 bases). Germline V CDR1 and CDR2: MNHEY, SVGAGI. V was trimmed by 8 bases and J by 3 bases, leaving 17 bases between them. The CDR3 has 14 residues. The CDR3 sequence is CASLDRGNNYEQYF. In DNA, the CDR3 is TGTGCCAGCTTGGACAGAGGGAATAACTACGAGCAGTACTTC.

This clone has only one observation. The chain has TRBV11-2 and TRBJ2-3, with unresolved D. V shed 5 bases and J shed 6 bases, with 6 bases lying between them. Per germline, CDR1 SGHAT and CDR2 FQNNGV. The CDR3 sequence is 11 residues long. The CDR3, as DNA: TGTGCCAGCAGCCTGAGGGATACGCAGTATTTT. This translates into CASSLRDTQYF.

The rearrangement uses TRBV7-8 and TRBJ2-7; 10 bases are a match to TRBD1. The CDR3 contains 15 residues. Germline assignment: CDR1 SGHVS and CDR2 FQNEAQ. Trimming took 1 base from V and 3 from J; bases not matched to a gene: 3. In DNA form, the CDR3 reads TGTGCCAGCAGCTTAGAGGGACAGGGGTACTACGAGCAGTACTTC. Protein: CASSLEGQGYYEQYF.

The rearrangement uses TRBV18 and TRBJ2-1; 8 bases fit TRBD2. Germline values: CDR1 KGHSH, CDR2 LQKENI. The trim removed 6 bases at V and 0 bases at J, leaving 1 base unmatched. CDR3 size: 14 residues. The CDR3 sequence is CASSGGDSYNEQFF. The CDR3 bases are TGTGCCAGCTCCGGGGGGGACTCCTACAATGAGCAGTTCTTC.

The V gene is TRBV4-1, the J gene TRBJ1-1; 7 bases fit TRBD1. Germline V lookup: CDR1 MGHRA, CDR2 YSYEKL. This CDR3 is 15 amino acids long. The junction had 8 bases not matched to a gene; V was cut back by 5 bases and J by 2 bases. CDR3 sequence (DNA): TGCGCCAGCAGCACCCCTGGACAGGTTAACACTGAAGCTTTCTTT. Translating gives CASSTPGQVNTEAFF.

The chain is built from TRBV5-1 and TRBJ2-6; D is unresolved. This CDR3 has 17 amino acids. V was shortened by 4 bases and J by 0 bases, with 14 bases between the two germline ends. Germline loops: CDR1 SGHRS, CDR2 YFSETQ. Written as DNA, the CDR3 is TGCGCCAGCAGCCTGGAACCCAGGTTCTCTGGGGCCAACGTCCTGACTTTC. This encodes CASSLEPRFSGANVLTF.

The CDR3 DNA sequence: TGTGCCAGCAGGGACAGCGCAGCCTACGAGCAGTACTTC. The encoded protein is CASRDSAAYEQYF. The chain carries TRBV6-5 and TRBJ2-7, with a possible D match to TRBD1 (6 bases). The CDR3 sequence is 13 residues long. V lost 6 bases, J lost 2 bases, and 11 bases lay in between. Looked up from germline, CDR1 is MNHEY and CDR2 is SVGAGI.

The chain combines TRBV5-1 with TRBJ1-1, with 8 bases aligning to TRBD1. J gave up 3 bases and V 4 bases, and 8 bases lay outside the gene matches. The CDR3 is 15 amino acids. Germline V gene data show CDR1 as SGHRS and CDR2 as YFSETQ. Here the CDR3 reads CASSPSGQEYTEAFF. The DNA of the CDR3 is TGCGCCAGCAGCCCATCGGGACAGGAGTACACTGAAGCTTTCTTT.

This clone was counted a few times. The chain combines TRBV28 with TRBJ1-6; maybe TRBD1 (5 bases). V lost 1 base, J lost 7 bases, and 14 bases lay in between. Germline V CDR1 and CDR2: MDHEN, SYDVKM. The CDR3 spans 16 residues. This chain's CDR3 is CASSLLDNYINSPLHF. In DNA form, the CDR3 reads TGTGCCAGCAGTTTATTGGACAATTATATCAATTCACCCCTCCACTTT.

The gene calls are TRBV28 and TRBJ1-2; possibly TRBD1 for D (6 bases). CDR1 MDHEN and CDR2 SYDVKM come from the germline V gene. V lost 3 bases and J 9 bases, leaving 17 bases between the germline ends. The CDR3 covers 14 residues. The CDR3 region has the DNA TGTGCCAGCAGTTTCAGCAGGGGTGGCGTGAGCTACACCTTC. It codes for CASSFSRGGVSYTF.

The chain recombines TRBV6-1 with TRBJ2-3; tentative D call: TRBD1 (5 bases). Trimming cost V 2 bases and J 5 bases, with 8 bases left between them. Per the germline V gene, CDR1 is MNHNS and CDR2 is SASEGT. This CDR3 spans 13 amino acids. The CDR3, as DNA: TGTGCCAGCAGTGAAAGGCAGGGAGATACGCAGTATTTT. This gives the protein CASSERQGDTQYF.

The gene calls are TRBV5-1 and TRBJ1-2, with D possibly matching TRBD1 (5 bases). The germline V gene has CDR1 SGHRS and CDR2 YFSETQ. This CDR3 region has 14 residues. Trimming removed 0 bases at V and 6 bases at J, with 12 bases between. The CDR3: CASSLEARVDGYTF. The CDR3 DNA reads TGCGCCAGCAGCTTGGAGGCCAGGGTGGATGGCTACACCTTC.

In this sample, this clone turned up many times. The rearrangement links TRBV10-1 to TRBJ1-5, with D hard to call. CDR1 is WNHNN, CDR2 SYGVQD, per germline (reference sequence). This CDR3 has 13 residues. V dropped 5 bases and J dropped 3 bases, with 8 bases sitting between them. The CDR3 protein is CASSTAPNQPQHF. CDR3 nucleotide sequence: TGCGCCAGCAGTACTGCCCCCAATCAGCCCCAGCATTTT.